Listed below are T cell receptor beta chains from one sample, sequenced in a study of T cells in tuberculosis. The method was immunoSEQ multiplex PCR; TCRdb's version includes in-frame clones alone and lacks a portion of them. The table lists 25,000 to 35,000 clones, approximately 95% of them singletons. The specimen sequenced was PBMCs. These receptors were collected from a donor between 10 and 35 years old with latent tuberculosis or without tuberculosis infection. Both conserved end residues are part of each CDR3. D genes are given only for firm matches.

j_call v_call d_call cdr3_aa
TRBJ2-5 TRBV18 TRBD2 CASSPRLVSGSGETQYF
TRBJ2-3 TRBV6-5 - CASRRVNTDTQYF
TRBJ2-1 TRBV4-1 TRBD2 CASSQVVAGSSYNEQFF
TRBJ2-2 TRBV2 TRBD2 CASSVGTSGGKNTGELFF
TRBJ2-7 TRBV29-1 TRBD2 CSVEESLAGAQGGFYEQYF
TRBJ1-4 TRBV10-3 TRBD1 CAIGQGNNEKLFF
TRBJ1-3 TRBV15 - CATSRASGSSGNTIYF
TRBJ2-2 TRBV2 TRBD1 CASSAGQGANTGELFF
TRBJ1-1 TRBV25-1 TRBD1 CASSEGTAGFAEAFF
TRBJ2-3 TRBV11-1 TRBD2 CASSPGLAGGDTQYF
TRBJ2-2 TRBV7-8 - CASSKTRIANTGELFF
TRBJ1-2 TRBV19 TRBD1 CASSRGTDYGYTF
TRBJ1-2 TRBV5-4 - CASSQTGGMGGYTF
TRBJ2-1 TRBV7-3 - CASSRNQESNEQFF
TRBJ2-3 TRBV21-1 - CASSKDPTGREDAQITQYF
TRBJ2-1 TRBV7-7 TRBD2 CASSFSTSGRGNEQFF
TRBJ2-7 TRBV4-1 TRBD1 CASSQPGTGEVEQYF